This T cell receptor beta chain was recovered during a study of blood T cell repertoires in COVID-19. Study context: COVID-19 samples collected from the United States, Italy and Spain covered acute and convalescent phases.

In the study's own analysis: How many nucleated cells were present was estimated from reference gene primer amplification. The data were produced by immunoSEQ multiplex PCR, yet TCRdb's version contains in-frame clones alone and is incomplete. V and J calls and clone size are given by that table; D and trimming were obtained from the DNA. The table has about 61,000 clones, around nine tenths seen once. This clone was seen just once. The length of the CDR3 is 13 residues. CDR1 is SQVTM and CDR2 is ANQGSEA in the germline V gene. V lost 3 bases to trimming and J lost 6 bases; unmatched junction nucleotides: 5.

The TCR sequence derives from a woman in her 50s with active or convalescent COVID-19. This chain connects TRBV29-1 to TRBJ1-1; 9 bases are shared with TRBD1. Sequenced material: peripheral blood. CDR3 in DNA: TGCAGCGTTGAGGGACAGGGTGACTCTGAAGCTTTCTTT. This translates into CSVEGQGDSEAFF.